This TCR beta chain appears in the sequencing data of a study of CD8 T cell repertoires and HIV-1 epitope variants. About the study: An uncultured baseline aliquot held 1M T cells.

V lost 3 bases, J lost 5 bases, and 13 bases lay in between. This CDR3 region has 15 residues. Looked up from germline, CDR1 is ENHRY and CDR2 is SYGVKD. Repertoires were generated with immunoSEQ multiplex PCR, while TCRdb's copy carries only in-frame clones and drops some. Among over 4,500 clones listed, over 60% were seen once. Notes on this clone: No antigen is known for it.

Sequenced input: cultured CD8+ T cells derived from PBMCs. The source is a male donor with HIV. The genes are TRBV10-3 and TRBJ2-2; D is ambiguous. CDR3 loop: CAISENLGVTGELFF. The CDR3 DNA sequence: TGTGCCATCAGTGAAAATCTAGGCGTTACCGGGGAGCTGTTTTTT.